This passage covers 19 T cell receptor beta chains from one sample sequenced in a study of CD8 T cells in Susac syndrome. RNA amounts of 0.5 to 1 ug underwent reverse transcription with random hexamers. TCRdb independently ran MiXCR on the immunoSEQ multiplex PCR reads; one entry per CDR3 protein. This sample has 100,000 to 150,000 distinct CDR3 sequences, with 96% found just once. Sequencing was performed on CD4+ T cells from PBMCs. The receptors were sampled from a human donor with Susac syndrome.

The rearrangement joins TRBV9 to TRBJ1-1; D perhaps matches TRBD1 (6 bases). The CDR3 has 14 residues. V shed 4 bases and J shed 1 base, with 11 bases lying between them. Germline values: CDR1 SGDLS, CDR2 YYNGEE. The CDR3 DNA reads as TGTGCCAGCAGCCCGGGACACTCGAACACTGAAGCTTTCTTT. It specifies CASSPGHSNTEAFF.

The table lists this clonotype with a few counts. The gene calls are TRBV2 and TRBJ2-1, with D maybe TRBD1 (6 bases). Germline CDR1 reads SNHLY; CDR2 reads FYNNEI. The ends were cut back, 6 bases at V and 0 bases at J, with 6 bases in the middle. The CDR3 runs 13 residues. CDR3: CASRDSSYNEQFF. CDR3 coding DNA: TGTGCCAGCAGGGACAGCTCCTACAATGAGCAGTTCTTC.

This chain connects TRBV27 to TRBJ1-1, with D tentatively TRBD1 (5 bases). The CDR3 is 16 residues long. The V gene's germline CDR1 is MNHEY and CDR2 SMNVEV (reference sequence). Trimming stripped 6 bases from V and 1 base from J, with 18 bases between. The CDR3, as DNA: TGTGCCAGCAGCTCCCCGGGGGACCGAAGGAACACTGAAGCTTTCTTT. Translation: CASSSPGDRRNTEAFF.

This clonotype was recorded once. The rearrangement joins TRBV7-3 to TRBJ2-3, with 10 bases aligning to TRBD2. CDR1 SGHTA and CDR2 FQGTGA come from the germline V gene. Trimming cost V 1 base and J 3 bases; bases outside gene matches: 7. This CDR3 has 17 residues. The CDR3 reads CASSLMASGRGTDTQYF. In DNA, the CDR3 is TGTGCCAGCAGCTTAATGGCTAGCGGGAGAGGGACAGATACGCAGTATTTT.

The rearrangement joins TRBV2 to TRBJ2-1, with TRBD1 matching over 9 bases. This CDR3 comprises 17 residues. J was trimmed by 2 bases and V by 6 bases; bases with no gene match: 11. Germline-derived CDR1 and CDR2 are SNHLY and FYNNEI. CDR3 nucleotides: TGTGCCAGCAGACCCGGGACAGGGAGGAGGCCCTACAATGAGCAGTTCTTC. Translation: CASRPGTGRRPYNEQFF.

The chain is built from TRBV5-4 and TRBJ2-2; 10 nucleotides align to TRBD1. Germline V CDR1 and CDR2: SGHNT, YYREEE (reference sequence). The ends lost 1 base at V and 5 bases at J; junction bases unmatched: 5. CDR3 length: 16 amino acids. CDR3 protein: CASSLPGTGDTGELFF. CDR3 coding DNA: TGTGCCAGCAGCTTGCCCGGGACAGGGGATACCGGGGAGCTGTTTTTT.

A single count supports this clonotype. This sequence joins TRBV3-1 and TRBJ2-1; D remains unclear. The ends were cut back, 1 base at V and 5 bases at J, with 15 bases in the middle. CDR1 and CDR2 from the germline V gene are LGHDT and YNNKEL (reference sequence). The length of the CDR3 is 16 residues. The CDR3 nucleotides are TGTGCCAGCAGCCAAGTTGAGACTGCCCGTGACAATGAGCAGTTCTTC. Protein sequence: CASSQVETARDNEQFF.

The chain uses TRBV9 and TRBJ2-3, with TRBD2 matching over 8 bases. Germline V gene sequence: CDR1 SGDLS, CDR2 YYNGEE. V dropped 2 bases and J dropped 0; count of bases not matched to a gene: 2. The CDR3 has 15 residues. This CDR3 is CASSVRGGSTDTQYF. The DNA for the CDR3 is TGTGCCAGCAGCGTCCGGGGGGGTAGCACAGATACGCAGTATTTT.

The chain links TRBV19 to TRBJ2-2; the D call may be TRBD1 or TRBD2 (5 bases each). Trimming took off 5 bases at V and 6 bases at J, with 16 bases between the two ends. CDR3 size: 15 residues. Germline V gives CDR1 LNHDA, CDR2 SQIVND (reference sequence). DNA of the CDR3: TGTGCCAGTAGTCCGACGAGGGGATCGGCCGGGGAGCTGTTTTTT. Translation: CASSPTRGSAGELFF.

The genes are TRBV29-1 and TRBJ2-1, with 7 nucleotides matching TRBD2. V lost 3 bases and J lost 3; bases outside the gene matches: 5. Germline V lookup: CDR1 SQVTM, CDR2 ANQGSEA. This CDR3 is built from 14 residues. CDR3 sequence (DNA): TGCAGCGTTGAGCGGCGGGAGTTCTACAATGAGCAGTTCTTC. Protein: CSVERREFYNEQFF.

The chain links TRBV6-1 to TRBJ2-3; 10 bases agree with TRBD2. V lost 5 bases and J lost 3; bases outside the gene matches: 11. This CDR3 region has 17 residues. Germline assignment: CDR1 MNHNS and CDR2 SASEGT. The CDR3 region has the DNA TGTGCCAGCAGTCGTACGTCTAGCGGGAGTAGGACAGATACGCAGTATTTT. Translation: CASSRTSSGSRTDTQYF.

The chain employs TRBV5-1 and TRBJ2-1, with 11 bases identical to TRBD2. The CDR3 sequence is 16 residues long. With V trimmed by 5 bases and J by 7 bases, 11 bases remained unmatched. Germline CDR1 reads SGHRS; CDR2 reads YFSETQ. The CDR3 DNA sequence: TGCGCCAGCAGACCGGAGCTAGCGGGAGGTAGAAATGAGCAGTTCTTC. Residues: CASRPELAGGRNEQFF.

V is TRBV6-5 and J is TRBJ2-1, with no clear D. The V end was cut by 5 bases, the J end by 9 bases, with 14 bases between. Germline V gene data show CDR1 as MNHEY and CDR2 as SVGAGI. CDR3 length: 13 amino acids. DNA for the CDR3: TGTGCCAGCAGTAATAGCCTAGGATTTGAGCAGTTCTTC. Translated: CASSNSLGFEQFF.

This clonotype was seen more than once but under ten times. The chain couples TRBV12-3 or TRBV12-4 to TRBJ2-3; unclear D gene. The CDR3 is made up of 12 amino acids. Trimming pared 0 bases from V and 5 bases from J, leaving 3 bases between. CDR3 nucleotides: TGTGCCAGCAGTTTAGCGGGAGATACGCAGTATTTT. Translation gives CASSLAGDTQYF.

V usage is TRBV11-2 and J usage is TRBJ2-2, with D perhaps TRBD2 (5 bases). The CDR3 sequence is 14 residues long. The germline gives CDR1 SGHAT, CDR2 FQNNGV. Deletions cut 11 bases from V and 1 base from J, with 14 bases between. The CDR3 here is CASVMGVNTGELFF. DNA of the CDR3: TGTGCCTCCGTAATGGGAGTGAACACCGGGGAGCTGTTTTTT.

The chain has TRBV3-1 and TRBJ2-2; D not certain. Germline CDR1 reads LGHDT; CDR2 reads YNNKEL (reference sequence). The CDR3 runs to 15 residues. V was pared by 1 base and J by 2 bases, with 8 bases between. The CDR3 protein is CASSQADFNTGELFF. CDR3 nucleotide sequence: TGTGCCAGCAGCCAAGCTGATTTTAACACCGGGGAGCTGTTTTTT.

The chain employs TRBV6-6 and TRBJ2-7; no clear D gene. The germline V and J ends were trimmed by 5 bases and 5 bases, with 13 bases remaining between them. CDR1 is MNHNY, CDR2 SVGAGI, per germline (reference sequence). The CDR3 has 13 amino acids. The CDR3 here is CASSPRYVDEQYF. The CDR3 DNA sequence: TGTGCCAGCAGTCCCCGTTACGTTGACGAGCAGTACTTC.

This chain connects TRBV20-1 to TRBJ2-3, with 10 bases identical to TRBD2. The CDR3 sequence is 15 residues long. Losses at the gene ends were 3 bases for V and 2 bases for J; bases not matched to a gene: 5. Germline V gene sequence: CDR1 DFQATT, CDR2 SNEGSKA (reference sequence). This chain's CDR3 is CSARPLAGDTDTQYF. The CDR3, as DNA: TGCAGTGCTAGGCCTCTAGCGGGGGACACAGATACGCAGTATTTT.

The chain uses TRBV3-1 and TRBJ2-2, with D possibly matching TRBD1 (6 bases). V was pared by 4 bases and J by 5 bases, with 14 bases between. CDR1 and CDR2 (germline): LGHDT, YNNKEL (reference sequence). The CDR3 totals 15 residues. CDR3 in DNA: TGTGCCAGCAGCCTCCGGGACATAGGAACCGGGGAGCTGTTTTTT. Protein product: CASSLRDIGTGELFF.